Below are 27 T cell receptor beta chains sequenced from a single sample in a study of shared clonotypes between healthy human individuals. Generated by immunoSEQ multiplex PCR, the TCRdb table keeps only in-frame clones and is missing some. This table holds hundreds of thousands of clones, about two thirds found once. Material for sequencing was memory CD4+ T cells sorted from blood. The sample's subset: CD45RA-negative fraction. These receptors were taken from a woman aged 30 to 39 in good health.

This clone was detected only a few times. The V gene is TRBV5-4, the J gene TRBJ2-6, with unresolved D. Germline CDR1 is SGHNT and CDR2 is YYREEE (reference sequence). The CDR3 is 14 residues long. Trimming took off 5 bases at V and 2 bases at J, with 8 bases between the two ends. The CDR3 region has the DNA TGTGCCAGCAGGATAGAAACTGGGGCCAACGTCCTGACTTTC. As protein: CASRIETGANVLTF.

The rearrangement joins TRBV4-1 to TRBJ2-7, with 8 bases matching TRBD1. The CDR3 covers 18 residues. The V gene's germline CDR1 is MGHRA and CDR2 YSYEKL. V lost 1 base, J lost 6 bases, and 17 bases stayed unmatched. CDR3 residues: CASSQGDRGIGGRSEQYF. CDR3 DNA: TGCGCCAGCAGCCAAGGAGACAGGGGAATTGGAGGGAGGAGCGAGCAGTACTTC.

The V gene is TRBV30, the J gene TRBJ2-5, with 9 positions matching TRBD1. Trimming at V came to 2 bases and at J to 11 bases, leaving 6 bases not matched to a gene. This CDR3 is built from 12 residues. From germline, CDR1 is GTSNPN and CDR2 SVGIG (reference sequence). The CDR3 loop reads CAWSLDRGQQYF. The DNA for the CDR3 is TGTGCCTGGAGTCTGGACAGGGGACAGCAGTACTTC.

As to this clone: Other DNA sequences of this sample code for an identical CDR3. The chain has TRBV2 and TRBJ2-5; either TRBD1 or TRBD2 may supply D (7 bases each). The germline CDR1 and CDR2 sequences are SNHLY and FYNNEI. The CDR3 is made up of 13 amino acids. V lost 2 bases and J lost 5, with 9 bases in between. The CDR3 nucleotides are TGTGCCAGCAGTGAACAGGGGGGGGAGACCCAGTACTTC. This gives the protein CASSEQGGETQYF.

The genes are TRBV29-1 and TRBJ1-1; TRBD1 is a possible D gene (6 bases). This CDR3 spans 16 amino acids. The germline gives CDR1 SQVTM, CDR2 ANQGSEA. V shed 0 bases and J shed 6 bases, with 20 bases lying between them. CDR3 nucleotide sequence: TGCAGCGTTGAAGAGGTGCAGGTCAGGGGTCTCCCTGAAGCTTTCTTT. The encoded protein is CSVEEVQVRGLPEAFF.

The chain employs TRBV28 and TRBJ1-1; 7 positions match TRBD1. The CDR3 has 15 amino acids. Trimming at V came to 4 bases and at J to 5 bases, leaving 10 bases not matched to a gene. The germline CDR1 and CDR2 sequences are MDHEN and SYDVKM. CDR3 sequence: CASSSPGGGRTEAFF. DNA for the CDR3: TGTGCCAGCAGTTCCCCAGGGGGTGGCCGAACTGAAGCTTTCTTT. Filled out from reference TRBV28 and TRBJ1-1, the complete variable domain reads DVKVTQSSRYLVKRTGEKVFLECVQDMDHENMFWYRQDPGLGLRLIYFSYDVKMKEKGDIPEGYSVSREKKERFSLILESASTNQTSMYLCASSSPGGGRTEAFFGQGTRLTVV.

The genes are TRBV5-6 and TRBJ2-2; D is possibly TRBD1 (6 bases). Germline V CDR1 and CDR2: SGHDT, YYEEEE. CDR3 length: 17 amino acids. V lost 2 bases and J lost 4, with 18 bases in between. DNA of the CDR3: TGTGCCAGCAGCTTAGAATCTATTGGACAGATCACCGGGGAGCTGTTTTTT. Translated, it gives CASSLESIGQITGELFF.

This clone has a count of ten or more. The V gene is TRBV28, the J gene TRBJ1-5; tentative D call: TRBD1 (5 bases). The CDR3 extends over 15 amino acids. Trimming stripped 6 bases from V and 6 bases from J, with 18 bases between. Germline lookup yields CDR1 MDHEN and CDR2 SYDVKM. CDR3 amino acids: CASRTLRGTPQPQHF. In nucleotides, the CDR3 is TGTGCCAGCAGGACCCTCCGAGGGACTCCTCAGCCCCAGCATTTT.

The rearrangement uses TRBV19 and TRBJ2-3; 7 bases map to TRBD1. Germline V gene lookup returns CDR1 LNHDA and CDR2 SQIVND (reference sequence). The CDR3 runs 15 residues. V lost 4 bases, J lost 0 bases, and 4 bases stayed unmatched. CDR3 in DNA: TGTGCCAGTAGTAGAAACAGGGGAAGCACAGATACGCAGTATTTT. This encodes CASSRNRGSTDTQYF.

V is TRBV28 and J is TRBJ2-7; perhaps TRBD1 as D (8 bases). The germline V and J ends were trimmed by 4 bases and 3 bases, with 13 bases remaining between them. The CDR3 is made up of 14 amino acids. Germline CDR1 and CDR2: MDHEN and SYDVKM. The CDR3 sequence is CASSSTGGVYEQYF. CDR3 nucleotides: TGTGCCAGCAGTTCAACAGGGGGGGTCTACGAGCAGTACTTC.

The chain employs TRBV19 and TRBJ2-1; perhaps TRBD1 as D (5 bases). This CDR3 is 17 amino acids long. Trimming took 7 bases from V and 0 from J, leaving 19 bases between them. Per germline, CDR1 LNHDA and CDR2 SQIVND (reference sequence). The CDR3 here is CASIPDGAGISYNEQFF. CDR3 nucleotides: TGTGCCAGTATCCCGGATGGGGCAGGGATCTCCTACAATGAGCAGTTCTTC.

The rearrangement links TRBV6-5 to TRBJ1-2, with 7 bases lining up with TRBD1. The ends lost 5 bases at V and 3 bases at J; junction bases unmatched: 6. This CDR3 has 14 residues. Germline V gene lookup returns CDR1 MNHEY and CDR2 SVGAGI. The CDR3 protein is CASSERDRDYGYTF. CDR3 in DNA: TGTGCCAGCAGTGAAAGGGACAGAGACTATGGCTACACCTTC.

This chain connects TRBV5-1 to TRBJ2-2; a possible D gene is TRBD2 (6 bases). CDR3 length equals 15 residues. Trimming pared 4 bases from V and 3 bases from J, leaving 13 bases between. Germline lookup yields CDR1 SGHRS and CDR2 YFSETQ. CDR3 in amino acids: CASSPKGTYTGELFF. The CDR3 DNA reads TGCGCCAGCAGCCCAAAGGGGACTTACACCGGGGAGCTGTTTTTT.

The chain recombines TRBV5-1 with TRBJ2-5; D unclear. The ends were cut back, 4 bases at V and 2 bases at J, with 18 bases in the middle. Germline-derived CDR1 and CDR2 are SGHRS and YFSETQ. The CDR3 is made up of 16 amino acids. CDR3: CASSPLQIFTQETQYF. The DNA of the CDR3 is TGCGCCAGCAGCCCACTCCAGATTTTCACTCAAGAGACCCAGTACTTC.

This clone was recorded once. The V gene is TRBV5-1, the J gene TRBJ2-1; D is perhaps TRBD2 (6 bases). CDR1 SGHRS and CDR2 YFSETQ come from the germline V gene. CDR3 size: 16 residues. With 3 bases removed from V and 6 bases from J, the gap between germline ends came to 19 bases. The CDR3 spells CASSSGEATIGNEQFF. In DNA form, the CDR3 reads TGCGCCAGCAGCTCTGGGGAGGCCACCATCGGCAATGAGCAGTTCTTC. The variable domain in full, completed from reference TRBV5-1 and TRBJ2-1, reads KAGVTQTPRYLIKTRGQQVTLSCSPISGHRSVSWYQQTPGQGLQFLFEYFSETQRNKGNFPGRFSGRQFSNSRSEMNVSTLELGDSALYLCASSSGEATIGNEQFFGPGTRLTVL.

The rearrangement links TRBV19 to TRBJ1-1, with D unresolved. V was trimmed by 6 bases and J by 11 bases, leaving 13 bases between them. CDR1 is LNHDA, CDR2 SQIVND, per germline (reference sequence). The CDR3 consists of 11 residues. The CDR3 protein is CASRAFVGAFF. The CDR3 nucleotides read TGTGCCAGTAGGGCTTTTGTAGGGGCTTTCTTT.

This clone appeared a few times. The chain combines TRBV19 with TRBJ1-1, with D maybe TRBD1 (5 bases). The CDR3 consists of 14 residues. CDR1 is LNHDA, CDR2 SQIVND, per germline (reference sequence). Trimming pared 9 bases from V and 0 bases from J, leaving 14 bases between. CDR3 sequence: CASRPDRMNTEAFF. Here the CDR3 DNA reads TGTGCCAGCCGCCCTGACAGAATGAACACTGAAGCTTTCTTT.

The chain carries TRBV10-3 and TRBJ2-7; D is undetermined. The CDR3 contains 15 residues. The germline V gene has CDR1 ENHRY and CDR2 SYGVKD. The germline V and J ends were trimmed by 0 bases and 2 bases, with 11 bases remaining between them. The chain's CDR3 is CAISESIPGAYEQYF. The CDR3 DNA reads TGTGCCATCAGTGAGTCGATCCCCGGCGCCTACGAGCAGTACTTC.

The rearrangement uses TRBV28 and TRBJ2-1; 8 nucleotides agree with TRBD2. There are 16 residues in the CDR3. Per the germline V gene, CDR1 is MDHEN and CDR2 is SYDVKM. The J segment lost 0 bases and the V segment lost 5 bases, leaving 6 bases of the junction unmatched. The CDR3 region has the DNA TGTGCCAGCAGTCCCCACAGCGGGAGCTCCTACAATGAGCAGTTCTTC. Protein sequence: CASSPHSGSSYNEQFF. The entire variable domain, with the rest obtained from reference TRBV28 and TRBJ2-1, is as follows: DVKVTQSSRYLVKRTGEKVFLECVQDMDHENMFWYRQDPGLGLRLIYFSYDVKMKEKGDIPEGYSVSREKKERFSLILESASTNQTSMYLCASSPHSGSSYNEQFFGPGTRLTVL.

The gene calls are TRBV4-1 and TRBJ2-2; the match to TRBD1 covers 10 bases. The CDR3 loop spans 16 amino acids. The J segment lost 2 bases and the V segment lost 4 bases, leaving 4 bases of the junction unmatched. Germline CDR1 and CDR2: MGHRA and YSYEKL. The CDR3 DNA follows: TGCGCCAGCAGCCTGGGGACAGGGGCTAACACCGGGGAGCTGTTTTTT. Translating gives CASSLGTGANTGELFF.

The J gene is TRBJ2-1, the V gene TRBV25-1, with no clear D. V lost 3 bases, J lost 6 bases, and 9 bases lay in between. Germline CDR1 and CDR2: MGHDK and SYGVNS. The CDR3 is 13 residues long. As DNA, the CDR3 is TGTGCCAGCAGTGATTCAGACACCAATGAGCAGTTCTTC. It codes for CASSDSDTNEQFF.

The sample holds a few counts of this clone. The chain is built from TRBV15 and TRBJ1-2; 7 bases agree with TRBD1. This CDR3 comprises 13 residues. Germline loops: CDR1 LNHNV, CDR2 YYDKDF (reference sequence). V trimming: 6 bases; J trimming: 6 bases; junction bases outside the gene matches: 7. DNA for the CDR3: TGTGCCACCAGGCCCGGGACAGACAATGGCTACACCTTC. The encoded protein is CATRPGTDNGYTF.

The chain uses TRBV18 and TRBJ2-7, with no clear D. Germline CDR1 is KGHSH and CDR2 is LQKENI. V lost 3 bases and J lost 5, with 14 bases in between. This CDR3 has 14 amino acids. The CDR3 spells CASSPPGPLDEQYF. The CDR3 coding sequence is TGTGCCAGCTCACCGCCCGGACCCCTCGACGAGCAGTACTTC.

This chain links TRBV7-6 with TRBJ2-3; TRBD2 might be the D (6 bases). This CDR3 region has 16 residues. Germline values: CDR1 SGHVS, CDR2 FNYEAQ. The germline V and J ends were trimmed by 1 base and 2 bases, with 13 bases remaining between them. Here the CDR3 DNA reads TGTGCCAGCAGCTTAGGCCCCGGGAGTTCCACAGATACGCAGTATTTT. Translating it yields CASSLGPGSSTDTQYF.

This clone has a handful of counts. J is TRBJ1-1 and V is TRBV29-1; 11 bases fit TRBD1. The junction had 7 bases not matched to a gene; V was cut back by 5 bases and J by 5 bases. Per the germline V gene, CDR1 is SQVTM and CDR2 is ANQGSEA. The CDR3 contains 14 residues. CDR3 sequence: CSVKSGQGATEAFF. In nucleotides, the CDR3 is TGCAGCGTTAAGTCTGGACAGGGGGCTACTGAAGCTTTCTTT.

The chain recombines TRBV28 with TRBJ1-5; a weak D match, TRBD1 (5 bases). From germline, CDR1 is MDHEN and CDR2 SYDVKM. Trimming removed 4 bases from V and 7 bases from J, with 14 bases in between. CDR3 length: 14 residues. DNA of the CDR3: TGTGCCAGCAGTTCAAAAAGAGGGGACCAGCCCCAGCATTTT. Translating it yields CASSSKRGDQPQHF.

Note on this clone: At the DNA level, this CDR3 is encoded by other sequences in the same sample as well. The genes are TRBV10-3 and TRBJ1-1; D might be TRBD1 (6 bases). The CDR3 covers 13 residues. With 0 bases removed from V and 5 bases from J, the gap between germline ends came to 7 bases. The germline gives CDR1 ENHRY, CDR2 SYGVKD. The CDR3 loop reads CAISESQGTEAFF. CDR3 sequence (DNA): TGTGCCATCAGTGAGTCTCAGGGGACTGAAGCTTTCTTT.